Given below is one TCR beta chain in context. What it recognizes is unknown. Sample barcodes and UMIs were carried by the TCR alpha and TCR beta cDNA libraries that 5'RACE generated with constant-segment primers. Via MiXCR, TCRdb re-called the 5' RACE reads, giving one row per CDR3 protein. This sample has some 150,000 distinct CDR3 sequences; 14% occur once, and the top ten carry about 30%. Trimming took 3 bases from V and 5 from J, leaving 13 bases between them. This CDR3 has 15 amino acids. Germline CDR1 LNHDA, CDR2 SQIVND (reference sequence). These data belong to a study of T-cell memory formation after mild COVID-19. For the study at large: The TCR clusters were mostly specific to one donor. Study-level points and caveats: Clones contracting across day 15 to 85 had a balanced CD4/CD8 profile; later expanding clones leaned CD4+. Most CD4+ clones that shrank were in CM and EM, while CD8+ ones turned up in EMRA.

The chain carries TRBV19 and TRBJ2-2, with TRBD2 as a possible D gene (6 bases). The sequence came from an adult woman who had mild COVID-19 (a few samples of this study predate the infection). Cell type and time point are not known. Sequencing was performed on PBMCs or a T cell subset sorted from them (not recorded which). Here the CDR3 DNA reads TGTGCCAGTAGTATCGTGGGGACTGGGACCGGGGAGCTGTTTTTT. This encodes CASSIVGTGTGELFF.